These T cell receptor beta chains were read from a single sample in a study of beta chain features in type 1 diabetes. Sequencing was performed with immunoSEQ multiplex PCR; in TCRdb, only in-frame clones are kept and a portion is missing. The profile shows 550,000 to 850,000 clones, around an eighth of them singletons. Sequencing was performed on naive CD4+ T cells from blood. Receptors were obtained from a man younger than 35 with type 1 diabetes. Each CDR3 is given with its conserved first and last residue. A D gene is named only where the DNA matches it firmly. Not every row has a clone size; where given, it reads once, few, many or a size class.

V,D,J,size,CDR3,DNA
TRBV6-6,TRBD1,TRBJ2-1,.,CASSYWAGGPNEQFF,TGTGCCAGCAGTTACTGGGCAGGGGGTCCGAATGAGCAGTTCTTC
TRBV6-5,TRBD1,TRBJ2-1,.,CASSYSGQGYNEQFF,TGTGCCAGCAGTTACTCAGGACAGGGCTACAATGAGCAGTTCTTC
TRBV7-2,.,TRBJ2-7,.,CASSLDSWGENRYEQYF,TGTGCCAGCAGCTTAGACTCCTGGGGGGAGAATAGGTACGAGCAGTACTTC
TRBV7-9,TRBD2,TRBJ2-7,few,CASSFSGGPYEQYF,TGTGCCAGCAGCTTTAGCGGGGGGCCCTACGAGCAGTACTTC
TRBV10-3,TRBD2,TRBJ2-1,.,CAISEGSGISYNEQFF,TGTGCCATCAGTGAAGGTAGCGGGATCTCCTACAATGAGCAGTTCTTC
TRBV29-1,.,TRBJ2-7,.,CSVTRANLFYEQYF,TGCAGCGTTACCAGAGCTAACTTATTTTACGAGCAGTACTTC
TRBV29-1,.,TRBJ1-1,.,CSVEGVGTEAFF,TGCAGCGTTGAAGGGGTGGGGACTGAAGCTTTCTTT
TRBV21-1,.,TRBJ2-2,.,CASSKGTVNTGELFF,TGTGCCAGCAGCAAAGGAACAGTTAACACCGGGGAGCTGTTTTTT
TRBV2,.,TRBJ1-6,few,CASSESGGRLYSPLHF,TGTGCCAGCAGTGAAAGTGGAGGGAGGCTTTATTCACCCCTCCACTTT
TRBV11-3,.,TRBJ2-2,.,CASSFIESGELFF,TGTGCCAGCAGCTTTATCGAGAGTGGGGAGCTGTTTTTT
TRBV7-2,.,TRBJ2-7,.,CASKITSSYEQYF,TGTGCCAGCAAAATAACTTCCTCCTACGAGCAGTACTTC
TRBV14,.,TRBJ1-1,.,CASSQQVNTEAFF,TGTGCCAGCAGCCAGCAGGTGAACACTGAAGCTTTCTTT
TRBV5-4,TRBD2,TRBJ2-1,.,CASSPTPLRGGRADEQFF,TGTGCCAGCAGTCCGACCCCCTTGCGGGGGGGCAGAGCGGATGAGCAGTTCTTC
TRBV6-5,.,TRBJ2-3,few,CASSYSPGVSKDTQYF,TGTGCCAGCAGTTACTCGCCGGGAGTCAGTAAGGATACGCAGTATTTT
TRBV29-1,TRBD1,TRBJ1-1,.,CSIGQGGTEAFF,TGCAGCATCGGACAGGGTGGCACTGAAGCTTTCTTT
TRBV6-5,TRBD2,TRBJ2-7,.,CASSYRAGDYEQYF,TGTGCCAGCAGTTACCGGGCGGGGGACTACGAGCAGTACTTC
TRBV6-1,TRBD1,TRBJ1-2,.,CASSEVRDRVGGYTF,TGTGCCAGCAGTGAGGTCCGGGACAGGGTCGGAGGCTACACCTTC
TRBV6-1,.,TRBJ1-1,.,CASTGIWGNTEAFF,TGTGCCAGCACTGGAATATGGGGGAACACTGAAGCTTTCTTT
TRBV25-1,.,TRBJ1-2,.,CASSEYYGDLGYTF,TGTGCCAGCAGTGAATACTACGGGGATCTTGGCTACACCTTC
TRBV11-3,TRBD1,TRBJ2-5,.,CASSPPTGGVEETQYF,TGTGCCAGCAGCCCTCCGACAGGGGGCGTAGAGGAGACCCAGTACTTC
TRBV18,.,TRBJ2-3,.,CASSPPGSQPTDTQYF,TGTGCCAGCTCACCACCGGGCAGCCAACCCACAGATACGCAGTATTTT
TRBV15,.,TRBJ2-3,.,CATSRERWDTQYF,TGTGCCACCAGCCGCGAGAGATGGGATACGCAGTATTTT
TRBV7-8,.,TRBJ2-7,.,CASSLAGVGSYEQYF,TGTGCCAGCAGCTTAGCAGGGGTTGGCTCCTACGAGCAGTACTTC
TRBV4-1,.,TRBJ2-7,few,CASSLADLSSYEQYF,TGCGCCAGCAGCCTCGCGGACCTTAGCTCCTACGAGCAGTACTTC
TRBV23-1,.,TRBJ1-6,few,CASSQLGRGGSPLHF,TGCGCCAGCAGTCAATTGGGCAGGGGTGGGTCACCCCTCCACTTT
TRBV9,.,TRBJ1-1,few,CASSVEGPEAFF,TGTGCCAGCAGCGTAGAGGGGCCTGAAGCTTTCTTT
TRBV7-2,TRBD2,TRBJ2-3,few,CASSLASGETDTQYF,TGTGCCAGCAGCCTAGCTAGCGGGGAAACAGATACGCAGTATTTT
TRBV19,TRBD1,TRBJ1-5,few,CATRDRVDQPQHF,TGTGCCACGCGGGACAGGGTGGATCAGCCCCAGCATTTT
TRBV10-3,.,TRBJ1-1,.,CAISENLSSTEAFF,TGTGCCATCAGTGAGAATCTGAGTTCGACTGAAGCTTTCTTT
TRBV29-1,.,TRBJ2-7,few,CSVGDGVYEQYF,TGCAGCGTTGGTGATGGGGTGTACGAGCAGTACTTC
TRBV6-5,.,TRBJ2-7,.,CASSSSRGTPYEQYF,TGTGCCAGCAGTTCCTCCCGAGGGACTCCCTACGAGCAGTACTTC
TRBV25-1,.,TRBJ2-7,few,CASRQMSSYEQYF,TGTGCCAGTAGACAAATGTCCTCCTACGAGCAGTACTTC
TRBV27,.,TRBJ2-7,few,CASTIRGGSYEQYF,TGTGCCAGCACCATTAGAGGGGGCTCCTACGAGCAGTACTTC
TRBV11-3,.,TRBJ2-5,few,CASSLEEGSETQYF,TGTGCCAGCAGCTTAGAAGAGGGCTCAGAGACCCAGTACTTC
TRBV7-9,.,TRBJ1-1,.,CASSLDGWTTEAFF,TGTGCCAGCAGCTTAGATGGATGGACCACTGAAGCTTTCTTT
TRBV5-6,.,TRBJ1-4,few,CASSPLGIGNEKLFF,TGTGCCAGCAGCCCCCTCGGTATTGGGAATGAAAAACTGTTTTTT
TRBV5-1,.,TRBJ1-5,.,CASSLTGDNQPQHF,TGCGCCAGCAGCTTGACTGGGGACAATCAGCCCCAGCATTTT
TRBV5-4,.,TRBJ2-4,few,CASSLQGLAKNIQYF,TGTGCCAGCAGCTTGCAGGGGCTAGCCAAAAACATTCAGTACTTC
TRBV20-1,TRBD1,TRBJ2-1,few,CSARRQGQFF,TGCAGTGCTAGACGACAGGGTCAGTTCTTC
TRBV6-1,TRBD2,TRBJ2-7,.,CASSKTSGGSYEQYF,TGTGCCAGCAGCAAGACTAGCGGGGGGTCCTACGAGCAGTACTTC
TRBV28,.,TRBJ2-1,few,CASTTTSVGGEQFF,TGTGCCAGCACCACGACATCGGTGGGAGGTGAGCAGTTCTTC
TRBV14,TRBD1,TRBJ2-2,few,CASSQRTGADTGELFF,TGTGCCAGCAGCCAACGGACAGGCGCAGACACCGGGGAGCTGTTTTTT
TRBV29-1,TRBD1,TRBJ1-2,.,CSASGQFYGYTF,TGCAGCGCCTCGGGACAGTTCTATGGCTACACCTTC
TRBV19,.,TRBJ1-1,.,CASTGQNTEAFF,TGTGCCAGTACCGGACAGAACACTGAAGCTTTCTTT
TRBV6-5,.,TRBJ1-2,.,CASSYSSPVRLGGYTF,TGTGCCAGCAGTTACTCGAGTCCGGTGCGGTTAGGTGGCTACACCTTC
TRBV7-9,.,TRBJ2-7,.,CASSRIGEVSYEQYF,TGTGCCAGCAGCCGGATAGGGGAGGTCTCCTACGAGCAGTACTTC
TRBV6-6,.,TRBJ2-3,few,CASSFRGDTQYF,TGTGCCAGCAGTTTCCGGGGAGATACGCAGTATTTT
TRBV10-1,.,TRBJ1-3,.,CASSGSSGNTIYF,TGCGCCAGCAGCGGCAGCTCTGGAAACACCATATATTTT
TRBV28,.,TRBJ1-1,.,CASILTALNTEAFF,TGTGCCAGCATCCTGACGGCTTTGAACACTGAAGCTTTCTTT
TRBV7-9,.,TRBJ2-1,few,CASSWGADSYNEQFF,TGTGCCAGCAGCTGGGGGGCCGACTCCTACAATGAGCAGTTCTTC
TRBV10-3,TRBD1,TRBJ2-7,.,CALQRGQGYEQYF,TGTGCCCTTCAAAGGGGACAGGGCTACGAGCAGTACTTC
TRBV18,TRBD1,TRBJ1-6,few,CASSLPGTGGPPLHF,TGTGCCAGCTCACTTCCTGGGACAGGGGGCCCACCCCTCCACTTT
TRBV7-9,.,TRBJ1-1,few,CASSYLREYTEAFF,TGTGCCAGCAGCTACCTCCGGGAGTACACTGAAGCTTTCTTT
TRBV5-1,TRBD2,TRBJ2-1,.,CASTLAGGWNEQFF,TGCGCCAGCACCCTAGCGGGGGGCTGGAATGAGCAGTTCTTC
TRBV15,.,TRBJ1-4,.,CATSRRAATNEKLFF,TGTGCCACCAGCAGGCGGGCTGCAACTAATGAAAAACTGTTTTTT
TRBV6-5,.,TRBJ2-7,.,CASSRSSARYEQYF,TGTGCCAGCAGCCGGAGTTCGGCCCGTTACGAGCAGTACTTC
TRBV30,.,TRBJ1-5,.,CAWSVTTGSTPQHF,TGTGCCTGGAGTGTAACAACAGGGAGTACGCCCCAGCATTTT
TRBV7-9,TRBD2,TRBJ2-1,few,CASSPYGGERNEQFF,TGTGCCAGCAGCCCCTACGGGGGGGAGAGGAATGAGCAGTTCTTC